This T cell receptor beta chain was observed in a study of human CD8 memory T cell subsets. A UMI-labeled 5' RACE approach was the method that produced the TCR beta libraries. With the 5' RACE reads reprocessed, TCRdb shows one record per CDR3 protein and no DNA. The repertoire shows some 9,300 distinct CDR3 sequences; the top ten hold roughly 9%. Germline assignment: CDR1 SGHAT and CDR2 FQNNGV. The CDR3 extends over 17 amino acids. The sample taken for sequencing was CD8+ stem-like memory T cells (TSCM and TCM) sorted from PBMCs. This sample's subset: stem-like memory CD8 T cells (TSTEM), CCR7+ PD-1- TIGIT-. The chain employs TRBV11-2 and TRBJ2-7; the TCRdb D gene call, TRBD1, has no DNA to confirm it. The receptor was isolated from a human donor in good health. The CDR3 here is CASSVPLLAGASYEQYF. The full variable domain, in which reference TRBV11-2 and TRBJ2-7 provide the parts outside the CDR3, is EAGVAQSPRYKIIEKRQSVAFWCNPISGHATLYWYQQILGQGPKLLIQFQNNGVVDDSQLPKDRFSAERLKGVDSTLKIQPAKLEDSAVYLCASSVPLLAGASYEQYFGPGTRLTVT.